The clone carrying this T cell receptor (beta chain) was observed a handful of times. Its cognate antigen is unknown. This entry comes from a study of blood T cells in healthy people across ages. Germline values: CDR1 SQVTM, CDR2 ANQGSEA. This CDR3 spans 14 amino acids. Trimming shortened V by 2 bases and J by 1 base, and 8 bases separated the two germline ends. The use of a sample-barcoded 5' primer and a J-beta primer mix characterized a second PCR of about 7 to 12 cycles. Each cDNA molecule was tagged by a template-switch adaptor that had 12 random nucleotides. TCRdb independently ran MiXCR on the 5' RACE reads; one entry per CDR3 protein. This sample yields 700,000 or so distinct CDR3 sequences, of which 22% are seen a single time; 22% belongs to the top ten. Findings of the study overall: Correlation between TCR beta diversity and naive T cell percentage was strong. In long-lived donors, naive CD4+ cell counts and diversity exceeded those of aged donors.

Staff drew approximately 9.1 milliliters of peripheral blood from each donor. The chain employs TRBV29-1 and TRBJ2-2; the D gene is possibly TRBD1 (5 bases). The receptor was isolated from a man aged 65-85 years in good health. What was sequenced was blood. The CDR3, as DNA: TGCAGCGTTGAATTGCAGGGGAACACCGGGGAGCTGTTTTTT. It translates to CSVELQGNTGELFF.